Reported below is one T cell receptor (beta chain). CDR1 and CDR2 from the germline V gene are MNHEY and SMNVEV (reference sequence). The CDR3 loop spans 16 amino acids. The V gene lost 1 base and the J gene lost 2 bases, with 12 bases spanning the gap. PCR amplification relied on 60 Vbeta primers (plus 13 Jbeta primers). Produced via immunoSEQ multiplex PCR; TCRdb's table is partial and in-frame only. Of under 130,000 clones listed, roughly 13% are singletons. This entry belongs to a study of cytomegalovirus exposure and HLA in healthy donors. The sequencing input was PBMCs. The chain links TRBV27 to TRBJ2-1; perhaps TRBD2 as D (6 bases). The source is a man aged 40-49 years in good health and CMV-seropositive. The CDR3 loop is CASSLLGSGAYNEQFF. The CDR3 bases are TGTGCCAGCAGTTTATTAGGTAGCGGAGCCTACAATGAGCAGTTCTTC.